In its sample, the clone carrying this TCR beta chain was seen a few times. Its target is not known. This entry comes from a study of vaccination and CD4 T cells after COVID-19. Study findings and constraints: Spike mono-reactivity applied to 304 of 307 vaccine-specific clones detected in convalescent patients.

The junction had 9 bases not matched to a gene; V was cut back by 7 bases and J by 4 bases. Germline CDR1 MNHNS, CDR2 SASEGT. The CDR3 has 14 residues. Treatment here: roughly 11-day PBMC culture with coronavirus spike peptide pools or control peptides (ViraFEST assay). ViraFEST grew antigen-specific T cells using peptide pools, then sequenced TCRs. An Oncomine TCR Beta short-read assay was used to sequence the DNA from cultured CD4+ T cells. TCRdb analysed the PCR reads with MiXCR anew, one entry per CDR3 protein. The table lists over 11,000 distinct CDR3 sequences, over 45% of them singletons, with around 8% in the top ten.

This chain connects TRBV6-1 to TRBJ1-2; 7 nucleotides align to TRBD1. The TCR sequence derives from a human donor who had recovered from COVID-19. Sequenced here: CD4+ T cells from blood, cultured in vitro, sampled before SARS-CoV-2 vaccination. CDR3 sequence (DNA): TGTGCCAGCACCGGGACAGTCCCAGGCTATGGCTACACCTTC. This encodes CASTGTVPGYGYTF.